The 29 T cell receptor beta chains below come from one sample, sequenced in a study of graft-versus-host responses after intestinal transplantation. Sequencing used immunoSEQ multiplex PCR; TCRdb keeps in-frame clones, though not all of them. The repertoire holds about 98,000 clones, with around 88% as singletons. This specimen was PBMCs, taken 255 days after intestinal transplant. These receptor sequences come from a human patient who received an intestinal transplant, so some T cells may come from the graft donor.

This sequence joins TRBV6-4 and TRBJ2-2; no firm D call. This CDR3 region has 14 residues. Trimming shortened V by 3 bases and J by 4 bases, and 9 bases separated the two germline ends. Germline V gene lookup returns CDR1 MRHNA and CDR2 SNTAGT. The CDR3 bases are TGTGCCAGCAGTGATGGGGTTGGCACCGGGGAGCTGTTTTTT. This gives the protein CASSDGVGTGELFF.

This clone was found once. V and J are TRBV9 and TRBJ2-1, with D perhaps TRBD1 (6 bases). The CDR3 runs to 16 residues. The V end lost 4 bases, the J end lost 2 bases, and 16 bases lay between the germline ends. Looked up from germline, CDR1 is SGDLS and CDR2 is YYNGEE. This chain's CDR3 is CASSSGDTPAYNEQFF. The CDR3 nucleotides read TGTGCCAGCAGCTCTGGGGACACGCCGGCCTACAATGAGCAGTTCTTC.

V gene TRBV12-5 combines with J gene TRBJ1-1, with 10 bases lining up with TRBD1. CDR1 LGHNT and CDR2 FRNRAP come from the germline V gene. V shed 4 bases and J 5 bases; nucleotides not matched to a gene: 4. The CDR3 length is 14 residues. CDR3 amino acids: CASGSDRGRTEAFF. DNA for the CDR3: TGTGCTAGTGGTTCCGACAGGGGGCGGACTGAAGCTTTCTTT.

The chain combines TRBV12-5 with TRBJ2-7; D may correspond to TRBD1 or TRBD2 (6 bases each). Trimming took off 6 bases at V and 1 base at J, with 34 bases between the two ends. The CDR3 loop spans 21 amino acids. Germline CDR1 LGHNT, CDR2 FRNRAP. CDR3: CASGPILGGPRPPGRSYEQYF. In DNA form, the CDR3 reads TGTGCTAGTGGCCCAATACTCGGGGGCCCACGACCTCCAGGGCGGTCCTACGAGCAGTACTTC.

The chain links TRBV7-2 to TRBJ2-2; D ambiguous. The CDR3 sequence is 14 residues long. Germline V CDR1 and CDR2: SGHTA, FQGNSA. Trimming cost V 2 bases and J 4 bases, with 8 bases left between them. The CDR3 spells CASSLLVATGELFF. CDR3 bases: TGTGCCAGCAGCTTATTAGTGGCCACCGGGGAGCTGTTTTTT.

The chain uses TRBV13 and TRBJ1-3, with a possible D match to TRBD1 (5 bases). From germline, CDR1 is PRHDT and CDR2 FYEKMQ (reference sequence). The CDR3 totals 13 residues. The V and J ends lost 6 bases and 14 bases respectively, with 20 bases between them. The CDR3 DNA sequence: TGTGCCAGCAGTCCCCCGGGGCAGGCGATTCTATATTTT. Its translation is CASSPPGQAILYF.

The J gene is TRBJ2-1, the V gene TRBV11-2; TRBD2 matches 10 bases. The CDR3 totals 16 residues. J gave up 3 bases and V 4 bases, and 6 bases lay outside the gene matches. Germline CDR1 is SGHAT and CDR2 is FQNNGV. CDR3 loop: CASSSPLAGYYNEQFF. CDR3 nucleotide sequence: TGTGCCAGCAGCTCCCCACTAGCGGGGTACTACAATGAGCAGTTCTTC.

This rearrangement joins TRBV9 to TRBJ2-5; 11 nucleotides align to TRBD2. Germline CDR1 is SGDLS and CDR2 is YYNGEE. With 0 bases clipped from V and 5 bases from J, the junction kept 3 bases outside the gene matches. This CDR3 spans 15 amino acids. The CDR3 DNA reads TGTGCCAGCAGCGTAGCTGCTAGCGGGGGGGAGACCCAGTACTTC. This translates into CASSVAASGGETQYF.

The chain links TRBV28 to TRBJ1-3; 7 bases are a match to TRBD1. Germline lookup yields CDR1 MDHEN and CDR2 SYDVKM. This CDR3 is built from 15 residues. V shed 2 bases and J 3 bases; nucleotides not matched to a gene: 4. The CDR3 region is CASSLEGASGNTIYF. For the CDR3, the DNA is TGTGCCAGCAGTTTAGAGGGGGCAAGTGGAAACACCATATATTTT.

This clone was found once. The chain recombines TRBV6-1 with TRBJ2-5, with a weak D call TRBD1 (7 bases). The end of the DNA aligns better with TRBJ2-7, so the J call may be wrong. This CDR3 is built from 13 residues. The V gene's germline CDR1 is MNHNS and CDR2 SASEGT. In DNA form, the CDR3 reads TGTGCCAGCAGGGCGGGACAGACCTACGAGCAGTACTTC. Translating it yields CASRAGQTYEQYF.

The table lists this clone with a few counts. The chain recombines TRBV7-6 with TRBJ2-3; tentatively, D is TRBD1 (6 bases). The length of the CDR3 is 15 residues. Germline CDR1 and CDR2: SGHVS and FNYEAQ. Trimming cost V 2 bases and J 3 bases, with 12 bases left between them. The CDR3 region is CASSLKQGGTDTQYF. The CDR3 nucleotides read TGTGCCAGCAGCTTAAAACAGGGCGGGACAGATACGCAGTATTTT.

The J gene is TRBJ1-5, the V gene TRBV18, with TRBD1 as a possible D gene (5 bases). Germline lookup yields CDR1 KGHSH and CDR2 LQKENI. V was trimmed by 5 bases and J by 5 bases, leaving 16 bases between them. The CDR3 runs to 15 residues. This CDR3 is CASSSAGGVDQPQHF. The DNA for the CDR3 is TGTGCCAGCTCATCAGCGGGAGGGGTCGATCAGCCCCAGCATTTT.

CDR3 amino acids: CASHTQGAAGNTIYF. CDR3 bases: TGTGCCAGCCATACCCAGGGGGCCGCGGGAAACACCATATATTTT. The rearrangement links TRBV28 to TRBJ1-3; 8 bases align to TRBD1. The ends lost 8 bases at V and 4 bases at J; junction bases unmatched: 10. The CDR3 contains 15 residues. Germline assignment: CDR1 MDHEN and CDR2 SYDVKM.

The chain carries TRBV5-6 and TRBJ1-1, with D perhaps matching TRBD1 (6 bases). V was trimmed by 5 bases and J by 1 base, leaving 15 bases between them. The CDR3 has 15 residues. Germline V lookup: CDR1 SGHDT, CDR2 YYEEEE. The CDR3 loop is CASRHNRDPNTEAFF. DNA for the CDR3: TGTGCCAGCAGACATAACAGGGATCCGAACACTGAAGCTTTCTTT. Full variable domain (outside the CDR3, taken from reference TRBV5-6 and TRBJ1-1): DAGVTQSPTHLIKTRGQQVTLRCSPKSGHDTVSWYQQALGQGPQFIFQYYEEEERQRGNFPDRFSGHQFPNYSSELNVNALLLGDSALYLCASRHNRDPNTEAFFGQGTRLTVV.

CDR3 sequence: CASSQMPSANTGELFF. The CDR3 DNA follows: TGTGCCAGCAGCCAAATGCCGAGCGCGAACACCGGGGAGCTGTTTTTT. The chain recombines TRBV14 with TRBJ2-2, with D hard to call. The CDR3 runs 16 residues. V shed 2 bases and J shed 0 bases, with 10 bases lying between them. Germline-derived CDR1 and CDR2 are SGHDN and FVKESK.

V and J are TRBV5-1 and TRBJ1-1, with a possible D match to TRBD1 (5 bases). CDR1 and CDR2 (germline): SGHRS, YFSETQ. V was cut by 2 bases and J by 5 bases, with 13 bases left in between. The CDR3 extends over 14 amino acids. CDR3 amino acids: CASSLLGVGTEAFF. The CDR3 DNA sequence: TGCGCCAGCAGCTTATTAGGGGTGGGGACTGAAGCTTTCTTT.

The CDR3 DNA follows: TGTGCCAGCAGCGTAGTGAACAGCATGAACACTGAAGCTTTCTTT. It specifies CASSVVNSMNTEAFF. This rearrangement joins TRBV9 to TRBJ1-1, with D unresolved. V was trimmed by 0 bases and J by 0 bases, leaving 9 bases between them. The CDR3 covers 15 residues. CDR1 and CDR2 from the germline V gene are SGDLS and YYNGEE.

J is TRBJ1-2 and V is TRBV6-1, with 7 bases identical to TRBD1. The CDR3 covers 13 residues. With V trimmed by 6 bases and J by 6 bases, 7 bases remained unmatched. Germline lookup yields CDR1 MNHNS and CDR2 SASEGT. This CDR3 reads CASRTTGADGYTF. The CDR3 nucleotides are TGTGCCAGCAGGACAACAGGGGCGGATGGCTACACCTTC.

This rearrangement joins TRBV10-1 to TRBJ2-1, with a weak D call TRBD2 (7 bases). Per germline, CDR1 WNHNN and CDR2 SYGVQD (reference sequence). The CDR3 totals 16 residues. Trimming stripped 4 bases from V and 9 bases from J, with 22 bases between. The CDR3 protein is CASSGGEGEGPVEQFF. DNA for the CDR3: TGCGCCAGCAGTGGTGGTGAGGGGGAGGGCCCCGTTGAGCAGTTCTTC.

V gene TRBV6-5 combines with J gene TRBJ1-1, with TRBD1 identical over 7 bases. CDR1 and CDR2 from the germline V gene are MNHEY and SVGAGI. V dropped 7 bases and J dropped 3; count of bases not matched to a gene: 8. This CDR3 contains 14 residues. The CDR3 nucleotides are TGTGCCAGCACTGCTGGGACAGCGTACACTGAAGCTTTCTTT. Amino acid sequence: CASTAGTAYTEAFF.

V usage is TRBV29-1 and J usage is TRBJ2-3; TRBD2 matches 7 bases. V shed 5 bases, J shed 4 bases, and the junction held 27 bases outside the gene matches. CDR1 SQVTM and CDR2 ANQGSEA come from the germline V gene. This CDR3 has 20 amino acids. CDR3 DNA sequence: TGCAGCGTTATTAGTATGTTCAGACGGGAGGCGGTGCCAACACCAGATACGCAGTATTTT. Protein sequence: CSVISMFRREAVPTPDTQYF.

The chain has TRBV30 and TRBJ2-7, with TRBD2 matching over 7 bases. V was pared by 0 bases and J by 0 bases, with 8 bases of the junction left unmatched. Germline V lookup: CDR1 GTSNPN, CDR2 SVGIG (reference sequence). The CDR3 covers 16 residues. This chain's CDR3 is CAWSVLGGVSSYEQYF. CDR3 sequence (DNA): TGTGCCTGGAGTGTACTTGGGGGGGTCAGCTCCTACGAGCAGTACTTC.

V usage is TRBV19 and J usage is TRBJ2-3, with D possibly being TRBD1 (5 bases). Trimming pared 4 bases from V and 4 bases from J, leaving 9 bases between. There are 13 residues in the CDR3. CDR1 is LNHDA, CDR2 SQIVND, per germline (reference sequence). The CDR3 nucleotides read TGTGCCAGTAGTAACCCGACAGCAGATACGCAGTATTTT. Amino acids: CASSNPTADTQYF.

The rearrangement links TRBV11-2 to TRBJ1-3; tentative D call: TRBD1 (5 bases). Germline-derived CDR1 and CDR2 are SGHAT and FQNNGV. V gave up 1 base and J gave up 0 bases, with 13 bases separating them. The CDR3 length is 17 residues. This chain's CDR3 is CASSLVSGTHSGNTIYF. The CDR3 DNA is TGTGCCAGCAGCTTAGTTTCAGGGACTCACTCTGGAAACACCATATATTTT. Looking up the rest from reference TRBV11-2 and TRBJ1-3 gives the full variable domain: EAGVAQSPRYKIIEKRQSVAFWCNPISGHATLYWYQQILGQGPKLLIQFQNNGVVDDSQLPKDRFSAERLKGVDSTLKIQPAKLEDSAVYLCASSLVSGTHSGNTIYFGEGSWLTVV.

V is TRBV18 and J is TRBJ1-2; 10 bases match TRBD1. After removal of 3 bases from V and 6 bases from J, the junction contained 10 bases not matched to a gene. The CDR3 is 16 residues long. Germline loops: CDR1 KGHSH, CDR2 LQKENI. This chain's CDR3 is CASSPGTGEVINGYTF. CDR3 sequence (DNA): TGTGCCAGCTCACCTGGGACAGGGGAAGTAATCAATGGCTACACCTTC.

V is TRBV5-1 and J is TRBJ1-1, with a weak D call TRBD1 (6 bases). CDR3 length equals 15 residues. Trimming took 5 bases from V and 4 from J, leaving 18 bases between them. The V gene's germline CDR1 is SGHRS and CDR2 YFSETQ. CDR3: CASRDRDTGVTEAFF. CDR3 DNA: TGCGCCAGCAGGGACCGGGACACGGGGGTCACTGAAGCTTTCTTT.

V and J are TRBV6-4 and TRBJ1-1; D uncertain. The germline gives CDR1 MRHNA, CDR2 SNTAGT. V lost 3 bases, J lost 2 bases, and 7 bases lay in between. The CDR3 has 13 amino acids. CDR3 bases: TGTGCCAGCAGTGAGGCGGGAAACACTGAAGCTTTCTTT. The encoded protein is CASSEAGNTEAFF.

This chain links TRBV28 with TRBJ2-7; D tentatively fits TRBD1 or TRBD2 (5 bases each). V lost 8 bases, J lost 3 bases, and 14 bases lay in between. The CDR3 sequence is 13 residues long. Germline values: CDR1 MDHEN, CDR2 SYDVKM. The CDR3 region is CASCGTQFYEQYF. CDR3 DNA: TGTGCCAGCTGTGGGACCCAATTCTACGAGCAGTACTTC.

The chain recombines TRBV29-1 with TRBJ2-2, with TRBD1 identical over 7 bases. The CDR3 consists of 14 residues. In germline, CDR1 is SQVTM, CDR2 ANQGSEA. Trimming took 8 bases from V and 2 from J; bases not matched to a gene: 8. CDR3 amino acids: CSPWDRPNTGELFF. The CDR3 DNA is TGCAGCCCATGGGACAGACCCAACACCGGGGAGCTGTTTTTT.